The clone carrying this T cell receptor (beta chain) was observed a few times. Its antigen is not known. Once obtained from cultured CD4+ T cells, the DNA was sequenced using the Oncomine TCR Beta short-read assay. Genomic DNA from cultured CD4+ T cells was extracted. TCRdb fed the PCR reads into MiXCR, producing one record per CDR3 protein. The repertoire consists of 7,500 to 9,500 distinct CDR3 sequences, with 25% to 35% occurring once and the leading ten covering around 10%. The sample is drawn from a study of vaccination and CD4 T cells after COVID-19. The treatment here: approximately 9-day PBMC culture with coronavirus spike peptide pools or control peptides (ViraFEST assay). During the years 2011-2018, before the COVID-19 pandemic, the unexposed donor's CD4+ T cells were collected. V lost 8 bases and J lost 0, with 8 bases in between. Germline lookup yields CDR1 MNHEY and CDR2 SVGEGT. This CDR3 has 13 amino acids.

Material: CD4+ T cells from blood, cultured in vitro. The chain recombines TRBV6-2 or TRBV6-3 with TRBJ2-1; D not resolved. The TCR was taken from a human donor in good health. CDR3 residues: CASATSSYNEQFF. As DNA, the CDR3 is TGTGCCAGCGCGACGAGCTCCTACAATGAGCAGTTCTTC.